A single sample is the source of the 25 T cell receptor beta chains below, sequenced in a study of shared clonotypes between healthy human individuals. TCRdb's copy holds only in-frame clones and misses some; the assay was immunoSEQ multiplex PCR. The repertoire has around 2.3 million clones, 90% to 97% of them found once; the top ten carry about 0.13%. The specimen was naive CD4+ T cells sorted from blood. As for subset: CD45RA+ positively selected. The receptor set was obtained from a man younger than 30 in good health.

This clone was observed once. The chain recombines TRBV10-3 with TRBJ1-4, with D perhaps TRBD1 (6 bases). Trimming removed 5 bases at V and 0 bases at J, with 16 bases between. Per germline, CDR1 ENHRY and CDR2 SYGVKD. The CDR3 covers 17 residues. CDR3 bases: TGTGCCATCAGTTTATCAGGGGATGGAGCAACTAATGAAAAACTGTTTTTT. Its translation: CAISLSGDGATNEKLFF.

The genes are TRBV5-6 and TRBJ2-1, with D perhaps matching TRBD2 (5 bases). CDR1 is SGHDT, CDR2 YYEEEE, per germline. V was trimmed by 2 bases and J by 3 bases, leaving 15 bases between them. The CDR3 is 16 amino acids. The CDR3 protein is CASSFLDSSLYNEQFF. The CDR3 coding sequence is TGTGCCAGCAGCTTCCTGGACTCATCCCTCTACAATGAGCAGTTCTTC. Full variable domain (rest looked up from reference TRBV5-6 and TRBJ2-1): DAGVTQSPTHLIKTRGQQVTLRCSPKSGHDTVSWYQQALGQGPQFIFQYYEEEERQRGNFPDRFSGHQFPNYSSELNVNALLLGDSALYLCASSFLDSSLYNEQFFGPGTRLTVL.

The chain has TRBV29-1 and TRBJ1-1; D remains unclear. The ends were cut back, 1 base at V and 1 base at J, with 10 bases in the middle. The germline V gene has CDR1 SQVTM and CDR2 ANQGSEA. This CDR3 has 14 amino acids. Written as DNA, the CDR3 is TGCAGCGTTGAAGTTGCGGTGGGGAACACTGAAGCTTTCTTT. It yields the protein CSVEVAVGNTEAFF.

The CDR3 DNA reads TGTGCCAGCAGCTTAGTCCCCGGGACAGAGCTCCAAGAGACCCAGTACTTC. Translation: CASSLVPGTELQETQYF. The chain uses TRBV7-9 and TRBJ2-5; the match to TRBD1 covers 7 bases. V lost 1 base, J lost 1 base, and 9 bases stayed unmatched. The CDR3 runs to 17 residues. Germline assignment: CDR1 SEHNR and CDR2 FQNEAQ (reference sequence).

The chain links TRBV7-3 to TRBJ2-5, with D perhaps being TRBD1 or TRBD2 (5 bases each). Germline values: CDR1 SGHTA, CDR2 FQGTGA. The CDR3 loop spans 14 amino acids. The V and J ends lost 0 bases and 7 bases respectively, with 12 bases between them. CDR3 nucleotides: TGTGCCAGCAGCTTAACAGGGTGGGACGCGACCCAGTACTTC. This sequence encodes CASSLTGWDATQYF.

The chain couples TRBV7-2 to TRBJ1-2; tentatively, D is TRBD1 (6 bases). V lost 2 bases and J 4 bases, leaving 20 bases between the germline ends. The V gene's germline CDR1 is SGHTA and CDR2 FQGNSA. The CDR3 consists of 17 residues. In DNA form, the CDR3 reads TGTGCCAGCAGCTTACCCGGGGGCGAGGGTTGGATCTATGGCTACACCTTC. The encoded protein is CASSLPGGEGWIYGYTF.

DNA of the CDR3: TGTGCCAGCAGTGAAGCGGGGGTTGGAAACACCATATATTTT. Amino acids: CASSEAGVGNTIYF. The V and J genes are TRBV6-1 and TRBJ1-3, with a possible D match to TRBD1 (5 bases). The length of the CDR3 is 14 residues. V lost 0 bases and J lost 3, with 6 bases in between. CDR1 and CDR2 (germline): MNHNS, SASEGT.

CDR3 in amino acids: CASRAGPPREQYF. CDR3 sequence (DNA): TGTGCCAGCAGAGCCGGGCCACCCAGGGAGCAGTACTTC. J is TRBJ2-7 and V is TRBV28; D not certain. V dropped 6 bases and J dropped 7 bases, with 16 bases sitting between them. Germline CDR1 MDHEN, CDR2 SYDVKM. CDR3 length: 13 residues. Full variable domain (missing parts from reference TRBV28 and TRBJ2-7): DVKVTQSSRYLVKRTGEKVFLECVQDMDHENMFWYRQDPGLGLRLIYFSYDVKMKEKGDIPEGYSVSREKKERFSLILESASTNQTSMYLCASRAGPPREQYFGPGTRLTVT.

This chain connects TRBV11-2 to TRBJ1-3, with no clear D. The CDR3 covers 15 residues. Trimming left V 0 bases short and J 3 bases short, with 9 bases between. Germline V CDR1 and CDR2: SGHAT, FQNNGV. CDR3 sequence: CASSLDRPFGNTIYF. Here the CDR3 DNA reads TGTGCCAGCAGCTTAGATCGGCCTTTTGGAAACACCATATATTTT.

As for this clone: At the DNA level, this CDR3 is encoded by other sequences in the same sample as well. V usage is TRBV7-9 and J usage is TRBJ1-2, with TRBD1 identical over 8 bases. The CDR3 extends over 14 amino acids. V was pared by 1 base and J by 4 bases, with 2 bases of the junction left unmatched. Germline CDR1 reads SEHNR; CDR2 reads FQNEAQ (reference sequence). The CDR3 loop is CASSLGQGIYGYTF. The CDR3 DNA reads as TGTGCCAGCAGCTTAGGACAGGGGATCTATGGCTACACCTTC.

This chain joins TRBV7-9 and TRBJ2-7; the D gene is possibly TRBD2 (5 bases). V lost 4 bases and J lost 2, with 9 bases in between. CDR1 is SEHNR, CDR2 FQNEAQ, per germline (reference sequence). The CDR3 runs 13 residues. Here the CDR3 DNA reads TGTGCCAGCAGCTCGGACTGGGCCTACGAGCAGTACTTC. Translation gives CASSSDWAYEQYF.

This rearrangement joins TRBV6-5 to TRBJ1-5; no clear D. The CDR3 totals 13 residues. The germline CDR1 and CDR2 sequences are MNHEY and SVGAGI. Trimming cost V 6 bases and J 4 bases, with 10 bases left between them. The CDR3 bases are TGTGCCAGCAGATACAGTGAGAATCAGCCCCAGCATTTT. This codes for CASRYSENQPQHF.

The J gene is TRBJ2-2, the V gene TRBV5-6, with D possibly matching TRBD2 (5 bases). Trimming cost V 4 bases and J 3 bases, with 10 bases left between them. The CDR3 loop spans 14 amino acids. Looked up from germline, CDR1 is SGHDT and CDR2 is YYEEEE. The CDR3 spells CASSPWGDTGELFF. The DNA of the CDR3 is TGTGCCAGCAGCCCCTGGGGAGACACCGGGGAGCTGTTTTTT.

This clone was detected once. The CDR3 reads CACRRPKGQGAETQYF. As DNA, the CDR3 is TGTGCCTGCAGACGCCCAAAGGGACAGGGCGCAGAGACCCAGTACTTC. The genes are TRBV30 and TRBJ2-5; 9 bases are shared with TRBD1. The CDR3 consists of 16 residues. The germline V gene has CDR1 GTSNPN and CDR2 SVGIG (reference sequence). The V gene end was trimmed by 6 bases and the J gene end by 4 bases; junction bases not matched to a gene: 15. Supplemented by reference TRBV30 and TRBJ2-5, the full variable domain reads SQTIHQWPATLVQPVGSPLSLECTVEGTSNPNLYWYRQAAGRGLQLLFYSVGIGQISSEVPQNLSASRPQDRQFILSSKKLLLSDSGFYLCACRRPKGQGAETQYFGPGTRLLVL.

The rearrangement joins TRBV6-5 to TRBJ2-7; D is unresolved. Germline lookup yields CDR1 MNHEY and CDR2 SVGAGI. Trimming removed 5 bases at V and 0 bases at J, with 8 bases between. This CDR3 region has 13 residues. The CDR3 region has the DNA TGTGCCAGCAGTGAGGAGAGCTCCTACGAGCAGTACTTC. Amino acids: CASSEESSYEQYF.

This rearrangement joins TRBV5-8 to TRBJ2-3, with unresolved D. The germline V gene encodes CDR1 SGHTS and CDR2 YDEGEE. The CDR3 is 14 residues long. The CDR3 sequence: CASPPTWGTDTQYF. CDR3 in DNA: TGTGCTTCCCCTCCGACATGGGGCACAGATACGCAGTATTTT.

In DNA form, the CDR3 reads TGTGCCAGCAGTGCTTCCGGGACAGGGGGCTTCTACGAGCAGTACTTC. Translated: CASSASGTGGFYEQYF. This sequence joins TRBV6-1 and TRBJ2-7, with 12 bases identical to TRBD1. From germline, CDR1 is MNHNS and CDR2 SASEGT. The J segment lost 3 bases and the V segment lost 4 bases, leaving 7 bases of the junction unmatched. The CDR3 has 16 residues.

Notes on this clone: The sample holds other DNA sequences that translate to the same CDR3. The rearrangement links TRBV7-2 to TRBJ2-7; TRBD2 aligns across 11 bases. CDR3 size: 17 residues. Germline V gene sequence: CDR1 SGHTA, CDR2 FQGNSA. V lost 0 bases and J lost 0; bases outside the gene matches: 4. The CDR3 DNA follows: TGTGCCAGCAGCTTAGCGCGTACTAGCGGGAGCTCCTACGAGCAGTACTTC. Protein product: CASSLARTSGSSYEQYF.

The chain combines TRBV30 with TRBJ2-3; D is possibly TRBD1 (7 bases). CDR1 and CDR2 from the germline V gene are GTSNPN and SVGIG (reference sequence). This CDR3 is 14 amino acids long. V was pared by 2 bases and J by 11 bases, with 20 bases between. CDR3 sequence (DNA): TGTGCCTGGAGTACAACCGGAGGGGGCGGCGGGCAGTATTTT. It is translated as CAWSTTGGGGGQYF.

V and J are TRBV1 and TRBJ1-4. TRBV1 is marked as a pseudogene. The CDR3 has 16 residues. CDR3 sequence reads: CTSSQDRRESNEKLFF. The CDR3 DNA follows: TGCACCAGCAGCCAAGATCGCAGGGAGTCTAATGAAAAACTGTTTTTT.

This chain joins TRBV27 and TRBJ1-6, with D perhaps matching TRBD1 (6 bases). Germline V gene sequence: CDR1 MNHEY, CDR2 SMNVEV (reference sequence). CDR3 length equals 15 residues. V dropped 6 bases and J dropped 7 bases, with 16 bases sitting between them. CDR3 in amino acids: CASRPIIGGNSPLHF. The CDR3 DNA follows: TGTGCCAGCAGGCCTATTATAGGGGGGAATTCACCCCTCCACTTT.

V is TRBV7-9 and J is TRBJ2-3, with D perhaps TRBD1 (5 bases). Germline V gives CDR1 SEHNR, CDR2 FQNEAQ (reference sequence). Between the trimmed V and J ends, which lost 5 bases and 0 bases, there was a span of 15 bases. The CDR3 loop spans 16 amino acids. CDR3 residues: CASSKLTAISTDTQYF. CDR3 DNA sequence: TGTGCCAGCAGCAAATTGACAGCCATCAGCACAGATACGCAGTATTTT.

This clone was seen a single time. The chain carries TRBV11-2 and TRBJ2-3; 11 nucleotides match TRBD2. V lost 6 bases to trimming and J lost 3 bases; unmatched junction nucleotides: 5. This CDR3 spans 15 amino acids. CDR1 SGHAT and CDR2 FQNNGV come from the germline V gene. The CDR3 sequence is CASSSSSGRTDTQYF. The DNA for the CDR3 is TGTGCCAGCAGTTCCTCTAGCGGGAGGACAGATACGCAGTATTTT.

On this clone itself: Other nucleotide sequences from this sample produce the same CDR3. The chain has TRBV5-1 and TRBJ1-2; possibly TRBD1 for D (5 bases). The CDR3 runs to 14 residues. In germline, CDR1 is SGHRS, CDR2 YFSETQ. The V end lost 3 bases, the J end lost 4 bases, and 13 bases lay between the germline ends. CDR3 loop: CASSSAGVPYGYTF. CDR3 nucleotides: TGCGCCAGCAGCTCCGCGGGGGTCCCCTATGGCTACACCTTC.

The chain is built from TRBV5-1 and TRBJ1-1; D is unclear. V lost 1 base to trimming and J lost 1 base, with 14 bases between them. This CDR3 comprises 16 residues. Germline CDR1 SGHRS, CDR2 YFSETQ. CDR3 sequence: CASSLRVGVENTEAFF. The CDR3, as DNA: TGCGCCAGCAGCTTGAGGGTCGGGGTAGAGAACACTGAAGCTTTCTTT.